This is a list of T cell receptor beta chains from one sample in a study of PD-L1 blockade in urothelial cancer. Method: immunoSEQ multiplex PCR; TCRdb's copy keeps in-frame clones and lacks some. The profile shows roughly 120,000 clones, around 89% of them singletons. The source was PBMCs, collected around atezolizumab (anti-PD-L1) treatment. The origin of the receptors is a man between 60 and 75 years old with urothelial cancer. CDR3s include the opening cysteine and the closing phenylalanine or tryptophan. A D gene is named only where the DNA matches it firmly. The size field is filled for only some rows; it gives once, few, many or a size class.

J gene,D gene,V gene,clone size,CDR3 DNA,CDR3 protein
TRBJ2-4,TRBD2,TRBV5-1,.,TGCGCCAGCAGCTTAGTGGCTAGCGGGGCCAAAAACATTCAGTACTTC,CASSLVASGAKNIQYF
TRBJ2-3,TRBD1,TRBV19,once,TGTGCCAGTAGTATATCAGGGGGACAAGATACGCAGTATTTT,CASSISGGQDTQYF
TRBJ2-3,.,TRBV28,.,TGTGCCAGCAGTTTATTCTCCCTCACCCGGGGGTCCCCGTATACGCAGTATTTT,CASSLFSLTRGSPYTQYF
TRBJ1-5,.,TRBV18,.,TGTGCCAGCTCCCCCGGACTAGGGAATCAGCCCCAGCATTTT,CASSPGLGNQPQHF
TRBJ2-1,.,TRBV7-2,.,TGTGCCAGCAGCTACAGGGAGGGTGAGCAGTTCTTC,CASSYREGEQFF
TRBJ1-5,TRBD1,TRBV28,.,TGTGCCAGCTCCGGGACAGGGTATCGGCCCCAGCATTTT,CASSGTGYRPQHF
TRBJ2-1,TRBD2,TRBV6-5,.,TGTGCCAGCGGTACCTCTAGCGGGAGGGCCGATGAGCAGTTCTTC,CASGTSSGRADEQFF
TRBJ1-1,.,TRBV11-2,few,TGTGCCAGCAGCTTGGGAGGCTATGAGGGGGCTTTCTTT,CASSLGGYEGAFF
TRBJ2-3,TRBD1,TRBV4-1,.,TGCGCCAGCAAACAGGGGGCAACTAGCACAGATACGCAGTATTTT,CASKQGATSTDTQYF
TRBJ2-1,.,TRBV11-3,.,TGTGCCAGCAGCTTAGGTTCCCCGTCCACTCTCTCCTACAATGAGCAGTTCTTC,CASSLGSPSTLSYNEQFF
TRBJ1-1,TRBD1,TRBV13,.,TGTGCCAGCAGAACCAAGCACCCGAAGGGACAGGGGAGACTTGGGATGAACACTGAAGCTTTCTTT,CASRTKHPKGQGRLGMNTEAFF
TRBJ2-3,TRBD2,TRBV4-3,few,TGCGCCAGCAGCCAAGTAGCGGGGGGGCCTTTAGTAACAGATACGCAGTATTTT,CASSQVAGGPLVTDTQYF
TRBJ2-7,.,TRBV4-2,few,TGTGCCAGCAGCCTTCAGGTAGGGGAGGCCTACGAGCAGTACTTC,CASSLQVGEAYEQYF
TRBJ2-7,.,TRBV19,.,TGTGCCAGTAGTATCAACCCGTACAGCTACGAGCAGTACTTC,CASSINPYSYEQYF
TRBJ2-7,TRBD1,TRBV9,.,TGTGCCAGCAGCCAGGGGGACAGGGCCTACGAGCAGTACTTC,CASSQGDRAYEQYF
TRBJ1-2,.,TRBV21-1,.,TGTGCCAGCAGCAAAGTTTCGGAGGAGCGTGGCTACACCTTC,CASSKVSEERGYTF
TRBJ2-2,.,TRBV21-1,.,TGTGCCAGCAGAAGTAATGGCGGGAGGTACACCGGGGAGCTGTTTTTT,CASRSNGGRYTGELFF
TRBJ1-1,.,TRBV16,.,TGTGCCAGCAGCCAACGCTCTACAGGGACTGAAGCTTTCTTT,CASSQRSTGTEAFF
TRBJ2-2,.,TRBV6-5,.,TGTGCCAGCAGGGCCCCCATCACCGGGGAGCTGTTTTTT,CASRAPITGELFF
TRBJ1-2,.,TRBV11-2,.,TGTGCCAGCAGCTTCGGTGGGTCCAACAGGGAAGATCATGGCTACACCTTC,CASSFGGSNREDHGYTF
TRBJ1-2,.,TRBV28,.,TGTGCCAGCAGCGCCTTAAGGGGAAATTATGGCTACACCTTC,CASSALRGNYGYTF
TRBJ2-5,TRBD2,TRBV9,.,TGTGCCAGCAGCGTAGGTTTAGCGGGAGGTGAGACCCAGTACTTC,CASSVGLAGGETQYF
TRBJ2-7,TRBD1,TRBV10-3,.,TGTGCCATCAGCAAGACAGGGGCAGGTGGAGAATACGAGCAGTACTTC,CAISKTGAGGEYEQYF
TRBJ2-3,.,TRBV5-4,once,TGTGCCAGCAGCTTGAAGACATACCCTAGCACAGATACGCAGTATTTT,CASSLKTYPSTDTQYF
TRBJ1-5,TRBD1,TRBV27,.,TGTGCCAGCAGTTCGAGACCGGGACAGGGAGGGGACGGTCAGCCCCAGCATTTT,CASSSRPGQGGDGQPQHF
TRBJ2-1,.,TRBV6-6,.,TGTGCCACCACCCCCCCGGCTAGGAATGAGCAGTTCTTC,CATTPPARNEQFF
TRBJ2-7,.,TRBV27,.,TGTGCCAGCAGTGCGGGACAGCACTACGAGCAGTACTTC,CASSAGQHYEQYF
TRBJ2-3,.,TRBV2,.,TGTGCCAGCCCCAACGGGAACACAGATACGCAGTATTTT,CASPNGNTDTQYF
TRBJ1-2,.,TRBV6-5,.,TGTGCCAGCAGTTACTCGTGGGGGGACGGCTATGGCTACACCTTC,CASSYSWGDGYGYTF
TRBJ2-1,TRBD2,TRBV11-1,.,TGTGCCAGCAGCTTAGTGAGAGCGGGAGGGAAATACAATGAGCAGTTCTTC,CASSLVRAGGKYNEQFF
TRBJ2-1,TRBD2,TRBV30,.,TGTGCCTGGAGTGTACGCGGGAGCTCCTACAATGAGCAGTTCTTC,CAWSVRGSSYNEQFF
TRBJ2-3,TRBD2,TRBV7-3,.,TGTGCCAGCAGCACGACTAGCGGCAGCACAGATACGCAGTATTTT,CASSTTSGSTDTQYF
TRBJ2-1,TRBD2,TRBV7-3,.,TGTGCCAGCAGCTCTCTAGCGGGAGTATCGAATGAGCAGTTCTTC,CASSSLAGVSNEQFF
TRBJ1-2,.,TRBV9,.,TGTGCCAGCAGCGACCGGAGGCTCTATGGCTACACCTTC,CASSDRRLYGYTF
TRBJ2-7,.,TRBV19,.,TGTGCCAGTAGTGGGGCACGACACGGACGTCACGAGCAGTACTTC,CASSGARHGRHEQYF
TRBJ1-2,TRBD1,TRBV7-3,.,TGTGCCAGCAGCTTTGGGACAGGCCTACCTCCGGATGGCTACACCTTC,CASSFGTGLPPDGYTF
TRBJ1-1,.,TRBV2,.,TGTGCCAGCAGAAGACAGGAGAACACTGAAGCTTTCTTT,CASRRQENTEAFF
TRBJ1-1,.,TRBV7-2,.,TGTGCCAGCAGCTTGGGCTTCACTGAAGCTTTCTTT,CASSLGFTEAFF
TRBJ1-2,.,TRBV28,.,TGTGCCAGCAGGCCCTCGACAGATAACTATGGCTACACCTTC,CASRPSTDNYGYTF
TRBJ1-2,TRBD1,TRBV14,.,TGTGCCAGCAGCCCTTACGACAGGGCGTATGGCTACACCTTC,CASSPYDRAYGYTF
TRBJ2-6,.,TRBV15,.,TGTGCCACCAGCAGTGCGGGCAGGGGCGTTGAGGGGGCCAACGTCCTGACTTTC,CATSSAGRGVEGANVLTF
TRBJ1-1,.,TRBV5-1,.,TGCGCCAGCAGCCGCACCGGACAGACGATGAACACTGAAGCTTTCTTT,CASSRTGQTMNTEAFF
TRBJ2-5,.,TRBV5-4,.,TGTGCCAGCAGCCTTATAGGGGGGGCCCAAGAGACCCAGTACTTC,CASSLIGGAQETQYF
TRBJ1-5,TRBD1,TRBV7-2,.,TGTGCCAGCAGCGCACAGGGGAATCAGCCCCAGCATTTT,CASSAQGNQPQHF
TRBJ2-2,.,TRBV5-1,.,TGCGCCAGCAGCGAGGTCGGCGGGGAGCTGTTTTTT,CASSEVGGELFF
TRBJ2-5,TRBD1,TRBV10-3,.,TGTGCCATCAGGACCGGGACAGGGGGACAGGAGACCCAGTACTTC,CAIRTGTGGQETQYF
TRBJ2-4,.,TRBV5-1,.,TGCGCCAGCAGGGTGGGCAGTAAAAACATTCAGTACTTC,CASRVGSKNIQYF
TRBJ1-5,.,TRBV6-1,.,TGTGCCAGCAGTCGTGGAGGAGGGGTTGGTCAGCCCCAGCATTTT,CASSRGGGVGQPQHF